The 30 T cell receptor beta chains below come from one sample, sequenced in a study of vaccination effects on CD4 cells after COVID-19. The ViraFEST assay expanded antigen-specific CD4+ T cells with viral peptide pools before sequencing. It was after roughly 11 days of culture that CD4+ T cells were isolated. All study participants received two doses of BNT162b2 or mRNA-1273 vaccine. Their cognate antigens are unknown. The method was immunoSEQ multiplex PCR; TCRdb's version includes in-frame clones alone and lacks a portion of them. The data hold 70,000 to 85,000 clones, with approximately 81% observed a single time. The sequences come from CD4+ T cells from PBMCs cultured with HCoV-229E spike peptides, collected after COVID-19 vaccination. These TCRs come from a human donor who received a COVID-19 vaccine.

The CDR3 sequence is CASSERTNLGNQPQHF. CDR3 bases: TGCGCCAGCAGCGAAAGGACAAACCTAGGCAATCAGCCCCAGCATTTT. The chain recombines TRBV4-1 with TRBJ1-5; TRBD1 might be the D (5 bases). Germline CDR1 reads MGHRA; CDR2 reads YSYEKL. The V and J ends lost 5 bases and 2 bases respectively, with 16 bases between them. This CDR3 has 16 residues.

The V call is TRBV18, the J call TRBJ1-2; 7 bases align to TRBD1. The CDR3 totals 12 residues. Germline CDR1 KGHSH, CDR2 LQKENI. After removal of 2 bases from V and 12 bases from J, the junction contained 6 bases not matched to a gene. This chain's CDR3 is CASSPDRVKHTF. For the CDR3, the DNA is TGTGCCAGCTCACCAGACAGGGTTAAGCACACCTTC. Complete variable domain (other parts from reference TRBV18 and TRBJ1-2): NAGVMQNPRHLVRRRGQEARLRCSPMKGHSHVYWYRQLPEEGLKFMVYLQKENIIDESGMPKERFSAEFPKEGPSILRIQQVVRGDSAAYFCASSPDRVKHTFGSGTRLTVV.

V gene TRBV7-2 combines with J gene TRBJ1-2, with D unclear. Trimming removed 5 bases at V and 2 bases at J, with 15 bases between. The CDR3 runs 15 residues. The germline gives CDR1 SGHTA, CDR2 FQGNSA. The CDR3 region is CASSTKSSSNYGYTF. CDR3 coding DNA: TGTGCCAGCAGCACCAAAAGTAGTTCAAACTATGGCTACACCTTC.

This CDR3 is CASTQTGAYTEAFF. The CDR3 nucleotides are TGTGCCAGCACCCAGACAGGGGCGTACACTGAAGCTTTCTTT. The gene calls are TRBV28 and TRBJ1-1; 8 bases are a match to TRBD1. This CDR3 has 14 amino acids. Per the germline V gene, CDR1 is MDHEN and CDR2 is SYDVKM. V lost 7 bases, J lost 3 bases, and 7 bases stayed unmatched.

V is TRBV9 and J is TRBJ1-3; D gene unclear. Germline V gene sequence: CDR1 SGDLS, CDR2 YYNGEE. V dropped 1 base and J dropped 0 bases, with 5 bases sitting between them. There are 14 residues in the CDR3. CDR3 nucleotide sequence: TGTGCCAGCAGCGTAACGACCTCTGGAAACACCATATATTTT. Its protein product is CASSVTTSGNTIYF.

The rearrangement uses TRBV7-3 and TRBJ2-3; D is perhaps TRBD2 (6 bases). Germline CDR1 SGHTA, CDR2 FQGTGA. Trimming pared 4 bases from V and 0 bases from J, leaving 14 bases between. This CDR3 has 16 amino acids. In DNA, the CDR3 is TGTGCCAGCAGCTCTACCCATAGCGGCAGCACAGATACGCAGTATTTT. Its protein is CASSSTHSGSTDTQYF.

The DNA of the CDR3 is TGCGCCAGCAGCTTTGGGGGACTAGCGGGGAGCACAGATACGCAGTATTTT. Its protein is CASSFGGLAGSTDTQYF. V gene TRBV5-1 combines with J gene TRBJ2-3, with 13 bases lining up with TRBD2. The V and J ends lost 2 bases and 0 bases, in that order; junction bases with no gene match: 3. The germline V gene encodes CDR1 SGHRS and CDR2 YFSETQ. CDR3 size: 17 residues.

This clone was found a few times. V usage is TRBV30 and J usage is TRBJ2-7; 9 nucleotides match TRBD1. The CDR3 spans 15 residues. Trimming cost V 4 bases and J 5 bases; bases outside gene matches: 12. Per the germline V gene, CDR1 is GTSNPN and CDR2 is SVGIG (reference sequence). In DNA form, the CDR3 reads TGTGCCTGGATCAAAGTGGGGACAGGGCGACACGAGCAGTACGTC. It specifies CAWIKVGTGRHEQYV.

The rearrangement joins TRBV7-9 to TRBJ1-1, with D unresolved. Trimming pared 6 bases from V and 2 bases from J, leaving 10 bases between. The germline V gene has CDR1 SEHNR and CDR2 FQNEAQ (reference sequence). The CDR3 extends over 13 amino acids. This CDR3 reads CASRGPVNTEAFF. Here the CDR3 DNA reads TGTGCCAGCAGAGGGCCTGTAAACACTGAAGCTTTCTTT.

The rearrangement uses TRBV5-1 and TRBJ1-1; 11 bases are a match to TRBD1. Trimming removed 0 bases from V and 1 base from J; junction bases left unmatched: 8. From germline, CDR1 is SGHRS and CDR2 YFSETQ. The CDR3 totals 18 residues. CDR3 DNA sequence: TGCGCCAGCAGCTTGGCAATCCGAGGGACAGGGGGGAACACTGAAGCTTTCTTT. It translates to CASSLAIRGTGGNTEAFF.

This sequence joins TRBV7-2 and TRBJ1-3; D gene ambiguous. The germline V gene encodes CDR1 SGHTA and CDR2 FQGNSA. The CDR3 is 15 amino acids. Trimming removed 7 bases at V and 0 bases at J, with 13 bases between. CDR3 amino acids: CASTSDGLSGNTIYF. CDR3 bases: TGTGCCAGCACCTCCGACGGTCTCTCTGGAAACACCATATATTTT.

This chain connects TRBV7-6 to TRBJ2-3; no clear D gene. The CDR3 is made up of 16 amino acids. Germline assignment: CDR1 SGHVS and CDR2 FNYEAQ. Trimming took 2 bases from V and 4 from J, leaving 16 bases between them. CDR3 protein: CASSLFSGPSADTQYF. DNA for the CDR3: TGTGCCAGCAGCTTATTTTCGGGCCCCTCGGCAGATACGCAGTATTTT.

The rearrangement joins TRBV2 to TRBJ2-3, with D perhaps matching TRBD1 (5 bases). Germline V gene lookup returns CDR1 SNHLY and CDR2 FYNNEI. Trimming pared 9 bases from V and 0 bases from J, leaving 16 bases between. This CDR3 contains 15 residues. The CDR3 DNA is TGTGCCAGTGAATGGGGCCAACCTAGCACAGATACGCAGTATTTT. Its protein is CASEWGQPSTDTQYF.

The chain uses TRBV6-5 and TRBJ1-2; TRBD1 matches at 7 bases. Germline CDR1 is MNHEY and CDR2 is SVGAGI. The CDR3 has 13 residues. Germline trimming cut 6 bases from V and 4 bases from J; bases unmatched to any gene: 5. As DNA, the CDR3 is TGTGCCAGCAGCCGGGACAGTCCCTATGGCTACACCTTC. Translation: CASSRDSPYGYTF.

This chain uses TRBV3-1 (or the pseudogene TRBV3-2) with TRBJ1-2; possible D gene TRBD1, 5 bases. The V and J ends lost 4 bases and 8 bases respectively, with 14 bases between them. The CDR3 loop spans 13 amino acids. CDR1 and CDR2 from the germline V gene are LGHDT and YNNKEL (reference sequence). CDR3 coding DNA: TGTGCCAGCAGCCGAGAACAGGAGCGGGGCTACACCTTC. The encoded protein is CASSREQERGYTF.

The V and J genes are TRBV5-1 and TRBJ2-3, with 7 bases aligning to TRBD1. The length of the CDR3 is 14 residues. Germline CDR1 and CDR2: SGHRS and YFSETQ. Trimming took 3 bases from V and 2 from J; bases not matched to a gene: 3. Here the CDR3 DNA reads TGCGCCAGCAGCTGGGGGACAGCCACAGATACGCAGTATTTT. Amino acids: CASSWGTATDTQYF.

The V gene is TRBV7-3, the J gene TRBJ1-2; no reliable D call. The germline V gene encodes CDR1 SGHTA and CDR2 FQGTGA. The CDR3 contains 13 residues. Trimming removed 5 bases from V and 5 bases from J, with 12 bases in between. The CDR3 DNA follows: TGTGCCAGCAGCCTCAGCTCCGGTTATGGCTACACCTTC. Amino acids: CASSLSSGYGYTF.

The chain carries TRBV5-5 and TRBJ1-3, with no clear D. The germline gives CDR1 SGHKS, CDR2 YYEKEE (reference sequence). V was clipped by 4 bases and J by 2 bases, with 16 bases between them. This CDR3 region has 16 residues. Here the CDR3 reads CASSLHSQTTGNTIYF. The CDR3 DNA sequence: TGTGCCAGCAGCCTCCACAGCCAAACGACTGGAAACACCATATATTTT.

V usage is TRBV3-1 (or the pseudogene TRBV3-2) and J usage is TRBJ1-2; TRBD1 might be the D (6 bases). The germline V gene encodes CDR1 LGHDT and CDR2 YNNKEL (reference sequence). V was cut by 4 bases and J by 6 bases, with 27 bases left in between. The CDR3 extends over 18 amino acids. The CDR3 region is CASSPQVGLQGNDNGYTF. The CDR3 DNA is TGTGCCAGCAGCCCCCAGGTAGGGTTACAGGGAAATGACAATGGCTACACCTTC.

V and J are TRBV29-1 and TRBJ2-1; TRBD1 matches 10 bases. This CDR3 has 13 residues. CDR1 SQVTM and CDR2 ANQGSEA come from the germline V gene. The J segment lost 9 bases and the V segment lost 5 bases, leaving 7 bases of the junction unmatched. CDR3 nucleotides: TGCAGCGTTAGTGGGACAGGGGCTGGTGAGCAGTTCTTC. Translating gives CSVSGTGAGEQFF.

The chain combines TRBV6-5 with TRBJ1-1, with TRBD1 matching 10 bases. The CDR3 consists of 14 residues. J was trimmed by 7 bases and V by 5 bases; bases with no gene match: 7. Germline V lookup: CDR1 MNHEY, CDR2 SVGAGI. CDR3 bases: TGTGCCAGCAGTCACGACAGGGGGCGGGGTGAAGCTTTCTTT. Protein sequence: CASSHDRGRGEAFF.

The V call is TRBV5-1, the J call TRBJ1-2; 7 bases are a match to TRBD1. The CDR3 runs to 15 residues. Germline V gene sequence: CDR1 SGHRS, CDR2 YFSETQ. The junction had 8 bases not matched to a gene; V was cut back by 1 base and J by 5 bases. CDR3 amino acids: CASSLNTGVEYGYTF. CDR3 nucleotides: TGCGCCAGCAGCTTGAACACAGGGGTTGAGTATGGCTACACCTTC.

This clone was counted between two and nine times. The CDR3 is CASSVQNTGELFF. In nucleotides, the CDR3 is TGTGCCAGCAGTGTGCAGAACACCGGGGAGCTGTTTTTT. The chain links TRBV2 to TRBJ2-2; D unresolved. Germline V gives CDR1 SNHLY, CDR2 FYNNEI. The V end was cut by 4 bases, the J end by 1 base, with 4 bases between. The CDR3 extends over 13 amino acids. Looking up the rest from reference TRBV2 and TRBJ2-2 gives the full variable domain: EPEVTQTPSHQVTQMGQEVILRCVPISNHLYFYWYRQILGQKVEFLVSFYNNEISEKSEIFDDQFSVERPDGSNFTLKIRSTKLEDSAMYFCASSVQNTGELFFGEGSRLTVL.

The chain has TRBV6-6 and TRBJ2-5, with no clear D. In germline, CDR1 is MNHNY, CDR2 SVGAGI (reference sequence). The CDR3 is 14 amino acids. Trimming shortened V by 0 bases and J by 5 bases, and 10 bases separated the two germline ends. In nucleotides, the CDR3 is TGTGCCAGCAGTTACTCGAACTATCGGGAGACCCAGTACTTC. Protein sequence: CASSYSNYRETQYF.

The rearrangement uses TRBV6-5 and TRBJ2-1; 10 bases map to TRBD2. CDR1 is MNHEY and CDR2 is SVGAGI in the germline V gene. There are 13 residues in the CDR3. Unmatched junction bases numbered 5, after V lost 7 bases and J lost 8 bases. DNA for the CDR3: TGTGCCAGCATAGCGGGGGGAGGGGATGAGCAGTTCTTC. This sequence encodes CASIAGGGDEQFF.

This chain links TRBV10-3 with TRBJ1-2; 7 nucleotides align to TRBD1. Germline CDR1 is ENHRY and CDR2 is SYGVKD. The CDR3 sequence is 13 residues long. Trimming cost V 8 bases and J 1 base; bases outside gene matches: 4. The chain's CDR3 is CAIRGQLNYGYTF. The CDR3 DNA reads as TGTGCCATCCGGGGACAGCTTAACTATGGCTACACCTTC.

This clone has a single count. This chain connects TRBV4-1 to TRBJ1-2; weak D call: TRBD1 (5 bases). Germline CDR1 reads MGHRA; CDR2 reads YSYEKL. The CDR3 is 16 residues long. Trimming left V 1 base short and J 5 bases short, with 17 bases between. The CDR3 loop is CASSQVGQLKAYGYTF. The CDR3 bases are TGCGCCAGCAGCCAAGTGGGGCAGTTAAAGGCATATGGCTACACCTTC.

The chain joins TRBV4-1 to TRBJ2-5; no firm D call. From germline, CDR1 is MGHRA and CDR2 YSYEKL. The V end was cut by 4 bases, the J end by 3 bases, with 12 bases between. This CDR3 spans 14 amino acids. In DNA form, the CDR3 reads TGCGCCAGCAGCCCCCGGGCGGTTGAAGAGACCCAGTACTTC. Its protein product is CASSPRAVEETQYF.

The chain carries TRBV7-2 and TRBJ2-2, with a possible D match to TRBD1 (5 bases). The germline V and J ends were trimmed by 0 bases and 6 bases, with 11 bases remaining between them. The CDR3 length is 15 residues. Germline CDR1 is SGHTA and CDR2 is FQGNSA. In DNA, the CDR3 is TGTGCCAGCAGCTTAGCTGGGGCGGAATCCGGGGAGCTGTTTTTT. This translates into CASSLAGAESGELFF. The whole variable domain, remainder taken from reference TRBV7-2 and TRBJ2-2, is GAGVSQSPSNKVTEKGKDVELRCDPISGHTALYWYRQSLGQGLEFLIYFQGNSAPDKSGLPSDRFSAERTGGSVSTLTIQRTQQEDSAVYLCASSLAGAESGELFFGEGSRLTVL.

The CDR3 is CAISDLGKNIQYF. For the CDR3, the DNA is TGTGCCATCAGTGACCTGGGCAAAAACATTCAGTACTTC. This chain joins TRBV10-3 and TRBJ2-4; D is unresolved. The CDR3 has 13 residues. V gave up 3 bases and J gave up 3 bases, with 6 bases separating them. CDR1 is ENHRY, CDR2 SYGVKD, per germline.